This T cell receptor (beta chain) comes out of a study of glioma-infiltrating T cells after dendritic cell vaccination. Across the whole study: Patients had newly diagnosed or recurrent glioblastoma and received dendritic cell vaccines. General study points: No direct clonality-survival link was found; a diverse polyclonal response may matter.

The germline V gene encodes CDR1 SEHNR and CDR2 FQNEAQ (reference sequence). J was trimmed by 3 bases and V by 5 bases; bases with no gene match: 4. This CDR3 comprises 13 residues. Time point defined: after dendritic cell vaccination, including at tumor progression/relapse. No glioblastoma patient carried an isocitrate dehydrogenase mutation. To note about this clone: Its target is not known.

The protocol was immunoSEQ multiplex PCR, while the TCRdb copy is restricted to in-frame clones and leaves out a portion. The table shows more than 85,000 clones, with roughly 89% occurring only once. V gene TRBV7-9 combines with J gene TRBJ2-7; the match to TRBD1 covers 7 bases. The receptor was derived from a human donor with glioblastoma. The material was blood, obtained after dendritic cell vaccination. In nucleotides, the CDR3 is TGTGCCAGCAGCCAGGGGACAGACTACGAGCAGTACTTC. This gives the protein CASSQGTDYEQYF.